The rows below give T cell receptor beta chains drawn from one sample of a study of T cell responses to AZD1222 COVID-19 vaccine. Using immunoSEQ multiplex PCR, the repertoire was profiled, and TCRdb retains in-frame clones only, with some absent. Here the sample spans around 150,000 clones, about 89% being singletons. The specimen comprised peripheral blood, sampled 28 days after the second AZD1222 dose. The receptors were sampled from an adult who received the AZD1222 COVID-19 vaccine. The conserved cysteine and the conserved F or W are not part of the CDR3 here.

V gene: TRBV20-1
J gene: TRBJ2-1
CDR3 protein: SATSSEQF

V gene: TRBV7-9
J gene: TRBJ1-2
CDR3 protein: ASSATGGNYYGYT

V gene: TRBV3-1/TRBV3-2
J gene: TRBJ2-2
CDR3 protein: ASSSWTTGELF

V gene: TRBV3-1/TRBV3-2
J gene: TRBJ2-5
CDR3 protein: ASSPGTSVQGTQY

V gene: TRBV4-2
J gene: TRBJ2-3
CDR3 protein: ASSQGTSGAIDTQY

V gene: TRBV27
J gene: TRBJ2-7
CDR3 protein: ASRYGYEQY

V gene: TRBV7-2
J gene: TRBJ2-3
CDR3 protein: ASSPATRGTDTQY

V gene: TRBV6-5
J gene: TRBJ1-4
CDR3 protein: ASSSPDRAQGKLF

V gene: TRBV19
J gene: TRBJ2-3
CDR3 protein: ASSKTGRTDTQY

V gene: TRBV9
J gene: TRBJ2-1
CDR3 protein: ASSAPSGRAHNEQF

V gene: TRBV7-2
J gene: TRBJ2-3
CDR3 protein: ASSLKRSTDTQY

V gene: TRBV10-1
J gene: TRBJ2-1
CDR3 protein: ASSPVTSNEQF

V gene: TRBV7-8
J gene: TRBJ2-5
CDR3 protein: ASSRDQETQY

V gene: TRBV25-1
J gene: TRBJ1-2
CDR3 protein: ASSQGAGGYT

V gene: TRBV5-1
J gene: TRBJ2-5
CDR3 protein: ASSLTGTGVGETQY

V gene: TRBV19
J gene: TRBJ2-3
CDR3 protein: ASSPGLGPDTQY

V gene: TRBV7-2
J gene: TRBJ2-2
CDR3 protein: ASSLGDRRTTGELF

V gene: TRBV9
J gene: TRBJ1-2
CDR3 protein: ASRPSPNYGYT

V gene: TRBV3-1/TRBV3-2
J gene: TRBJ1-2
CDR3 protein: ASSQGRGADYGYT

V gene: TRBV4-1
J gene: TRBJ2-2
CDR3 protein: ASSHSMGTGGDTGELF

V gene: TRBV6-1
J gene: TRBJ1-2
CDR3 protein: ASSDAFYGYT

V gene: TRBV7-8
J gene: TRBJ2-7
CDR3 protein: ASSHMKNEQY

V gene: TRBV10-3
J gene: TRBJ1-3
CDR3 protein: AISGAERGGNTIY

V gene: TRBV10-1
J gene: TRBJ2-7
CDR3 protein: ASSGPGQGSYEQY

V gene: TRBV6-6
J gene: TRBJ1-6
CDR3 protein: ASSYIDRRNSPLH

V gene: TRBV7-9
J gene: TRBJ1-2
CDR3 protein: ASSLTGSSSTYGYT

V gene: TRBV3-1/TRBV3-2
J gene: TRBJ2-3
CDR3 protein: ASSQGIDLADTQY

V gene: TRBV9
J gene: TRBJ1-6
CDR3 protein: ASSVFSGTSNSPLH

V gene: TRBV4-2
J gene: TRBJ2-7
CDR3 protein: ASSHSRQGNYEQY

V gene: TRBV7-8
J gene: TRBJ2-7
CDR3 protein: ASIGAGLPYGSYEQY

V gene: TRBV4-3
J gene: TRBJ2-1
CDR3 protein: ASSQTLAGEGNEQF

V gene: TRBV3-1/TRBV3-2
J gene: TRBJ2-3
CDR3 protein: ASSLETGLTDTQY

V gene: TRBV5-1
J gene: TRBJ1-4
CDR3 protein: ASTRVGAATNEKLF

V gene: TRBV28
J gene: TRBJ1-1
CDR3 protein: ASSLFRATGTEAF

V gene: TRBV2
J gene: TRBJ1-2
CDR3 protein: ASSPMQGQGVNGYT

V gene: TRBV18
J gene: TRBJ1-1
CDR3 protein: ASSTYREGNTEAF

V gene: TRBV19
J gene: TRBJ2-1
CDR3 protein: ASSIEEGDLDNEQF

V gene: TRBV20-1
J gene: TRBJ2-2
CDR3 protein: SASAVTNTGELF

V gene: TRBV2
J gene: TRBJ2-1
CDR3 protein: ASSDWDNEQF